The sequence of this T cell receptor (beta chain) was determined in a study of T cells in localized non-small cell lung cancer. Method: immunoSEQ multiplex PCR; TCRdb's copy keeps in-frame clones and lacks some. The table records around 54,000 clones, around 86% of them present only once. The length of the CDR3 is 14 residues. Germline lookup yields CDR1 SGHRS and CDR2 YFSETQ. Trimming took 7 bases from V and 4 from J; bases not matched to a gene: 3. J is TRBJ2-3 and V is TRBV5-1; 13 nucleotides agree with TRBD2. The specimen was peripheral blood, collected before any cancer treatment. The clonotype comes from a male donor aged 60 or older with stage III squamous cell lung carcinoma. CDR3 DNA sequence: TGCGCCAGCGCGACTAGCGGGAGGTCAGATACGCAGTATTTT. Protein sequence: CASATSGRSDTQYF.